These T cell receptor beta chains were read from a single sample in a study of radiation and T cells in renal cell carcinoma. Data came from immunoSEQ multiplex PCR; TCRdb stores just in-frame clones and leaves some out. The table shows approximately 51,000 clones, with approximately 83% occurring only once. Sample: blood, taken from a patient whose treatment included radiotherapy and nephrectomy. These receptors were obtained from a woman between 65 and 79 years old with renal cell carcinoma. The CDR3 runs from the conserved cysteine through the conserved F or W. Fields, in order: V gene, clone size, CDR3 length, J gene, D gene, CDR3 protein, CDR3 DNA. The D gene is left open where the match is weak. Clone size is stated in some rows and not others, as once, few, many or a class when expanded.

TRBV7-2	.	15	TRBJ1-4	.	CASSLVGGRREKLFF	TGTGCCAGCAGCTTAGTCGGGGGGAGGCGTGAAAAACTGTTTTTT
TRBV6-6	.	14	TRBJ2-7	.	CASSYSKETGEQYF	TGTGCCAGCAGTTACTCGAAAGAAACGGGCGAGCAGTACTTC
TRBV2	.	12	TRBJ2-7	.	CASSHFSAEQYF	TGTGCCAGCAGTCATTTTAGCGCCGAGCAGTACTTC
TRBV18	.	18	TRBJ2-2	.	CASSPLGAGPMNTGELFF	TGTGCCAGCTCACCATTAGGCGCAGGCCCTATGAACACCGGGGAGCTGTTTTTT
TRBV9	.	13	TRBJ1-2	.	CASSEGGLRGYTF	TGTGCCAGCAGCGAGGGGGGTCTACGAGGCTACACCTTC
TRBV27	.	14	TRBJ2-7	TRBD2	CASSPGLAYYEQYF	TGTGCCAGCAGCCCGGGACTAGCATATTACGAGCAGTACTTC
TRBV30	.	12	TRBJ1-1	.	CAWGGPFSEAFF	TGTGCCTGGGGGGGGCCCTTCTCTGAAGCTTTCTTT
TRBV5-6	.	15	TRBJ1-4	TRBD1	CASSLGTGGDEKLFF	TGTGCCAGCAGCTTGGGGACAGGAGGGGATGAAAAACTGTTTTTT
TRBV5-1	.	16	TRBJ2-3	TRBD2	CASSLDSGGTTDTQYF	TGCGCCAGCAGCCTCGATAGCGGGGGGACCACAGATACGCAGTATTTT
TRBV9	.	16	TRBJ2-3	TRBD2	CASSPPSGRFTDTQYF	TGTGCCAGCAGCCCCCCTAGCGGGAGGTTCACAGATACGCAGTATTTT
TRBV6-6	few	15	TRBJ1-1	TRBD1	CASSYPGQGNTEAFF	TGTGCCAGCAGTTACCCCGGACAGGGGAACACTGAAGCTTTCTTT
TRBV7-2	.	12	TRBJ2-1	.	CASRPGENEQFF	TGTGCCAGCAGGCCAGGGGAGAATGAGCAGTTCTTC
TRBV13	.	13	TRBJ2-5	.	CASRVTNQETQYF	TGTGCCAGCAGGGTGACAAACCAAGAGACCCAGTACTTC
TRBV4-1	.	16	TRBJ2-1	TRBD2	CASSQRLAGEINEQFF	TGCGCCAGCAGCCAAAGGCTAGCGGGGGAAATCAATGAGCAGTTCTTC
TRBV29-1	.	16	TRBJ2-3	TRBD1	CSVSLGAGQGTDTQYF	TGCAGCGTTAGCCTCGGGGCGGGACAGGGCACAGATACGCAGTATTTT
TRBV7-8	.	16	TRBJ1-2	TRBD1	CASSSYFGTGRYGYTF	TGTGCCAGCAGCTCCTATTTCGGGACAGGGCGGTATGGCTACACCTTC
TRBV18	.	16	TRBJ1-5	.	CASSDRTTWNEQPQHF	TGTGCCAGCTCAGATCGGACAACGTGGAATGAGCAGCCCCAGCATTTT
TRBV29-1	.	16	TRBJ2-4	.	CSVAPGTPAHKNIQYF	TGCAGCGTCGCTCCTGGGACGCCAGCTCACAAAAACATTCAGTACTTC
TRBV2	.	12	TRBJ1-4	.	CASNQGTEKLFF	TGTGCCAGCAATCAGGGGACTGAAAAACTGTTTTTT
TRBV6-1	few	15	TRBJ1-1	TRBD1	CASSRSGTGVLEAFF	TGTGCCAGCAGCCGATCTGGGACAGGGGTCCTCGAAGCTTTCTTT
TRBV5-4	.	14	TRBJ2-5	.	CASSLGGTIETQYF	TGTGCCAGCAGCTTGGGGGGGACAATAGAGACCCAGTACTTC
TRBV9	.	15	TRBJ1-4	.	CASSGRGEEGEKLFF	TGTGCCAGCAGCGGACGGGGGGAAGAAGGTGAAAAACTGTTTTTT
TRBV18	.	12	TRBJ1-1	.	CASSPDVTEAFF	TGTGCCAGCTCACCGGATGTAACTGAAGCTTTCTTT
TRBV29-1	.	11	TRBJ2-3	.	CSVGRTDTQYF	TGCAGCGTGGGGAGGACAGATACGCAGTATTTT
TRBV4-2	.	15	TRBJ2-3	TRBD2	CASSTQRESGNTQYF	TGTGCCAGCAGCACCCAGCGGGAGAGTGGCAATACGCAGTATTTT
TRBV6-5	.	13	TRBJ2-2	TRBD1	CASSSRGPGELFF	TGTGCCAGCAGCTCCAGGGGGCCCGGGGAGCTGTTTTTT
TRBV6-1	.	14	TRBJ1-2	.	CASRGGEGGLGYTF	TGTGCCAGCAGGGGTGGAGAGGGCGGACTTGGCTACACCTTC
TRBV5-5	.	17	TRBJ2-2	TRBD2	CASSPRASGANTGELFF	TGTGCCAGCAGCCCCCGGGCTAGCGGAGCCAACACCGGGGAGCTGTTTTTT
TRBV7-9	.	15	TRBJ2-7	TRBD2	CASSPPAGGPGEQYF	TGTGCCAGCAGCCCACCGGCGGGAGGGCCTGGAGAGCAGTACTTC
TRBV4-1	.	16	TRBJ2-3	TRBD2	CASSQDLAGVTDTQYF	TGCGCCAGCAGCCAAGACCTAGCGGGGGTTACAGATACGCAGTATTTT
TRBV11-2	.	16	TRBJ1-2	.	CASSLDSLNRLYGYTF	TGTGCCAGCAGCTTAGATTCCCTCAACCGGCTCTATGGCTACACCTTC
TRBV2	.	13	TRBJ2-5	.	CASNGNHQETQYF	TGTGCCAGCAACGGAAACCACCAAGAGACCCAGTACTTC
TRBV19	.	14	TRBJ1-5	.	CASKTQTGAQPQHF	TGTGCCAGTAAAACCCAAACGGGGGCCCAGCCCCAGCATTTT
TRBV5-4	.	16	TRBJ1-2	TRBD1	CASSLTGGALNYGYTF	TGTGCCAGCAGCTTGACAGGGGGCGCGCTTAACTATGGCTACACCTTC
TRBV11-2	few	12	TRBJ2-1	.	CASSHERNEQFF	TGTGCCAGCAGTCACGAGAGAAATGAGCAGTTCTTC
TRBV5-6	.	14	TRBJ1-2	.	CASSLGQAMGGYTF	TGTGCCAGCAGCTTAGGGCAGGCGATGGGCGGCTACACCTTC
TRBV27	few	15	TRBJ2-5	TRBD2	CASSSGTGGIKTQYF	TGTGCCAGCAGTTCAGGCACGGGGGGGATAAAGACCCAGTACTTC
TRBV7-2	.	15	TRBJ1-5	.	CASSIQAQGNQPQHF	TGTGCCAGCAGCATACAGGCCCAGGGCAATCAGCCCCAGCATTTT
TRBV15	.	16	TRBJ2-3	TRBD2	CATSREAGAVTDTQYF	TGTGCCACCAGCAGAGAAGCGGGGGCCGTAACAGATACGCAGTATTTT
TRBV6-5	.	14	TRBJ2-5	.	CASSYPSAGETQYF	TGTGCCAGCAGTTACCCGTCGGCTGGGGAGACCCAGTACTTC
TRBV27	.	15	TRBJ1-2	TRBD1	CASGDQQGTNYGYTF	TGTGCCAGCGGCGACCAACAGGGGACCAACTATGGCTACACCTTC
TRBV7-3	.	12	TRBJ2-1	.	CASSLSLGEQFF	TGTGCCAGCAGCTTATCACTGGGTGAGCAGTTCTTC
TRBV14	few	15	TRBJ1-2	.	CASSQAGRENYGYTF	TGTGCCAGCAGCCAAGCAGGCAGAGAAAACTATGGCTACACCTTC
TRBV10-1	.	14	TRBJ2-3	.	CASSDGGTTDTQYF	TGCGCCAGCAGTGATGGGGGGACCACAGATACGCAGTATTTT
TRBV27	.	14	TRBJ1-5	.	CASSLEAGILPQHF	TGTGCCAGCAGTTTAGAAGCAGGGATACTGCCCCAGCATTTT
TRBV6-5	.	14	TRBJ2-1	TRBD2	CASSVAGQYNEQFF	TGTGCCAGCAGTGTAGCGGGGCAATACAATGAGCAGTTCTTC
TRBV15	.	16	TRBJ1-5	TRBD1	CATSRDGATGNEPQHF	TGTGCCACCAGCAGAGATGGGGCGACAGGGAATGAGCCCCAGCATTTT
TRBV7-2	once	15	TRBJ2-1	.	CASSLAGRQLGEQFF	TGTGCCAGCAGCTTAGCGGGGAGGCAGCTGGGTGAGCAGTTCTTC
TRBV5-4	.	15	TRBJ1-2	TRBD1	CASSDRQGSGYGYTF	TGTGCCAGCAGCGATAGACAGGGTTCCGGCTATGGCTACACCTTC
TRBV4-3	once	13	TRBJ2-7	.	CASSQEDSYEQYF	TGCGCCAGCAGCCAAGAAGACAGCTACGAGCAGTACTTC
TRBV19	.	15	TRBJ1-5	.	CASSIYSGGNQPQHF	TGTGCCAGTAGTATCTACTCTGGGGGCAATCAGCCCCAGCATTTT
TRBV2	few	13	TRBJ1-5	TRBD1	CASSGDRAQPQHF	TGTGCCAGCAGTGGGGACAGGGCTCAGCCCCAGCATTTT
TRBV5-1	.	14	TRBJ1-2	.	CASSVDRTNYGYTF	TGCGCCAGCAGTGTCGACCGCACTAACTATGGCTACACCTTC
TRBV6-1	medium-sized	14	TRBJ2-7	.	CASSDPGHSYEQYF	TGTGCCAGCAGTGACCCAGGGCACTCCTACGAGCAGTACTTC
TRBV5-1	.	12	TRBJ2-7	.	CASRGGTYEQYF	TGCGCCAGCCGAGGGGGAACCTACGAGCAGTACTTC
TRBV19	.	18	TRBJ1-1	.	CASTDLWGRGKEDTEAFF	TGTGCCAGTACCGACCTTTGGGGGCGGGGAAAGGAGGACACTGAAGCTTTCTTT
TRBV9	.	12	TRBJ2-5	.	CASSREQETQYF	TGTGCCAGCTCCAGGGAACAAGAGACCCAGTACTTC
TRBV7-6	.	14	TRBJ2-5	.	CASSLGVEGETQYF	TGTGCCAGCAGCTTAGGAGTAGAGGGGGAGACCCAGTACTTC
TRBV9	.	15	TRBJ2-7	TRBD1	CASSEGTGSLYEQYF	TGTGCCAGCAGCGAAGGGACAGGGTCCCTCTACGAGCAGTACTTC
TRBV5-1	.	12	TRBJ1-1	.	CASSRGGTEAFF	TGCGCCAGCAGTCGAGGAGGCACTGAAGCTTTCTTT